Listed below are T cell receptor beta chains from one sample, sequenced in a study of shared clonotypes between healthy human individuals. Here immunoSEQ multiplex PCR was the method, and the copy in TCRdb shows in-frame clones only, minus some. The table lists over 100,000 clones, 68% of them singletons. Sequenced material: memory CD8+ T cells sorted from blood. The receptors were sampled from a woman in her 30s in good health. CDR3s leave out the opening cysteine and the closing phenylalanine or tryptophan. A D gene is named only where the DNA matches it firmly.

v_gene: TRBV4-2; j_gene: TRBJ1-1; d_gene: .; CDR3aa: ASSPDGSMNTEAF
v_gene: TRBV5-6; j_gene: TRBJ2-5; d_gene: .; CDR3aa: ASSLEQGGETQY
v_gene: TRBV28; j_gene: TRBJ1-5; d_gene: .; CDR3aa: ASSFTGGQPQH
v_gene: TRBV27; j_gene: TRBJ2-3; d_gene: TRBD2; CDR3aa: ASSPGTSGRNTQY
v_gene: TRBV2; j_gene: TRBJ2-3; d_gene: TRBD2; CDR3aa: ASSSGSNTDTQY
v_gene: TRBV6-1; j_gene: TRBJ1-3; d_gene: .; CDR3aa: ASSESMGDSGNTIY
v_gene: TRBV2; j_gene: TRBJ2-1; d_gene: .; CDR3aa: ASGVGGQLKYNEQF
v_gene: TRBV9; j_gene: TRBJ2-2; d_gene: .; CDR3aa: ASSVVPGELF
v_gene: TRBV7-6; j_gene: TRBJ2-2; d_gene: .; CDR3aa: ASSLALGGGTGELF
v_gene: TRBV5-1; j_gene: TRBJ2-5; d_gene: .; CDR3aa: ASSHGAYQETQY
v_gene: TRBV5-6; j_gene: TRBJ2-7; d_gene: .; CDR3aa: ASSPQGAGEQY
v_gene: TRBV27; j_gene: TRBJ1-1; d_gene: TRBD1; CDR3aa: ASSLFVDRGPGGHMNTEAF
v_gene: TRBV4-1; j_gene: TRBJ1-2; d_gene: .; CDR3aa: ASSQDNPRQANNYGYT
v_gene: TRBV4-1; j_gene: TRBJ1-2; d_gene: .; CDR3aa: ASSQAHGTTYGYT
v_gene: TRBV18; j_gene: TRBJ2-5; d_gene: .; CDR3aa: ASSPSIGETQY
v_gene: TRBV5-6; j_gene: TRBJ2-7; d_gene: TRBD2; CDR3aa: ASSWGGGSGSVEQY
v_gene: TRBV28; j_gene: TRBJ2-2; d_gene: .; CDR3aa: ASSLFSVRSGRANTGELF
v_gene: TRBV7-9; j_gene: TRBJ2-3; d_gene: .; CDR3aa: ASSPPQGRTQRGTDTQY
v_gene: TRBV5-1; j_gene: TRBJ2-1; d_gene: TRBD1; CDR3aa: ASSLEDRVSYNEQF
v_gene: TRBV5-1; j_gene: TRBJ1-3; d_gene: .; CDR3aa: ASSLDRAGNTIY
v_gene: TRBV2; j_gene: TRBJ1-5; d_gene: .; CDR3aa: ASSGARVGNQPQH
v_gene: TRBV4-1; j_gene: TRBJ1-6; d_gene: TRBD1; CDR3aa: ASSLWTGITSPLH
v_gene: TRBV28; j_gene: TRBJ2-3; d_gene: TRBD2; CDR3aa: ASSFLWRERGTDTQY
v_gene: TRBV28; j_gene: TRBJ1-4; d_gene: .; CDR3aa: ASNKGAATNEKLF
v_gene: TRBV4-1; j_gene: TRBJ2-7; d_gene: TRBD2; CDR3aa: ASSQVELAGPYEQY
v_gene: TRBV10-3; j_gene: TRBJ1-2; d_gene: TRBD1; CDR3aa: AISESTGSYGYT
v_gene: TRBV6-1; j_gene: TRBJ2-7; d_gene: .; CDR3aa: ASSDARVDEQY
v_gene: TRBV5-5; j_gene: TRBJ2-7; d_gene: TRBD2; CDR3aa: ASSQDGTSGSYEQY
v_gene: TRBV5-1; j_gene: TRBJ2-7; d_gene: .; CDR3aa: ASSLGQPSYEQY
v_gene: TRBV28; j_gene: TRBJ2-7; d_gene: TRBD2; CDR3aa: ASTSPFGLARELNEQY
v_gene: TRBV6-1; j_gene: TRBJ1-1; d_gene: .; CDR3aa: ASSEAPGRSTEAF
v_gene: TRBV29-1; j_gene: TRBJ2-7; d_gene: TRBD2; CDR3aa: SVLLRGRIYEQY
v_gene: TRBV5-1; j_gene: TRBJ1-1; d_gene: .; CDR3aa: ASSLRDGLAF
v_gene: TRBV29-1; j_gene: TRBJ2-1; d_gene: .; CDR3aa: SVRPLGNEQF
v_gene: TRBV4-1; j_gene: TRBJ1-5; d_gene: .; CDR3aa: ASSQGKRDSQH
v_gene: TRBV27; j_gene: TRBJ1-2; d_gene: TRBD1; CDR3aa: ASSFTPGTEIYGYT
v_gene: TRBV7-2; j_gene: TRBJ2-5; d_gene: TRBD1; CDR3aa: ASSSGTDVPQY
v_gene: TRBV7-6; j_gene: TRBJ2-7; d_gene: TRBD2; CDR3aa: ASGTSTSYEQY
v_gene: TRBV5-1; j_gene: TRBJ1-2; d_gene: .; CDR3aa: ASSLTGTNYGYT
v_gene: TRBV7-6; j_gene: TRBJ2-7; d_gene: .; CDR3aa: ASSHFYQHDEQY
v_gene: TRBV7-9; j_gene: TRBJ2-5; d_gene: .; CDR3aa: ASSLVGETQY